These T cell receptor beta chains were read from a single sample in a study of blood T cell repertoires in COVID-19. Clones were read by immunoSEQ multiplex PCR, and TCRdb kept only the in-frame ones, dropping some. There are 300,000 to 350,000 clones in the sample; 75% to 95% occur only once, and 6.8% lies in the top ten. The sequencing input was peripheral blood. Receptors originate from a woman aged 30 to 39 with COVID-19, enrolled during active disease. CDR3s include the opening cysteine and the closing phenylalanine or tryptophan. The order of the fields is V gene, J gene, D gene, clone size, CDR3 protein, CDR3 DNA. A D gene is named only where the DNA matches it firmly. Rows may omit the clone size; those that give it use once, few, many or a size class.

V: TRBV30
J: TRBJ2-1
D: TRBD1
size: NA
CDR3: CAWVYRTGRLNEQFF
DNA: TGTGCCTGGGTTTACCGGACAGGGAGATTGAATGAGCAGTTCTTC

V: TRBV7-3
J: TRBJ2-3
D: TRBD2
size: NA
CDR3: CASSSGTSGRAEDTQYF
DNA: TGTGCCAGCAGCTCGGGGACTAGCGGGAGGGCCGAGGATACGCAGTATTTT

V: TRBV6-1
J: TRBJ2-7
D: TRBD2
size: once
CDR3: CASSEGTGGIYEQYF
DNA: TGTGCCAGCAGTGAAGGAACGGGGGGAATCTACGAGCAGTACTTC

V: TRBV28
J: TRBJ1-4
D: TRBD1
size: NA
CDR3: CASSLDREDEKLFF
DNA: TGTGCCAGCAGTCTCGACAGGGAGGACGAAAAACTGTTTTTT

V: TRBV5-4
J: TRBJ1-1
D: NA
size: NA
CDR3: CASSLGGGANTEAFF
DNA: TGTGCCAGCAGCTTGGGTGGCGGGGCGAACACTGAAGCTTTCTTT

V: TRBV5-6
J: TRBJ2-1
D: TRBD2
size: NA
CDR3: CASSWIGSGRGDEQFF
DNA: TGTGCCAGCAGCTGGATCGGTAGCGGGAGGGGGGATGAGCAGTTCTTC

V: TRBV27
J: TRBJ2-7
D: TRBD2
size: few
CDR3: CASSLRAGANYEQYF
DNA: TGTGCCAGCAGTTTACGAGCGGGAGCTAACTACGAGCAGTACTTC

V: TRBV2
J: TRBJ2-1
D: TRBD1
size: NA
CDR3: CASSVPGQGASSYNEQFF
DNA: TGTGCCAGCAGCGTCCCGGGACAGGGGGCGAGTAGCTACAATGAGCAGTTCTTC

V: TRBV13
J: TRBJ1-1
D: TRBD1
size: NA
CDR3: CASSSNAVDRADTEAFF
DNA: TGTGCCAGCAGCTCAAACGCTGTAGACAGGGCGGACACTGAAGCTTTCTTT

V: TRBV3-1/TRBV3-2
J: TRBJ2-5
D: NA
size: NA
CDR3: CASSQDPGSGSAQYF
DNA: TGTGCCAGCAGCCAAGATCCTGGCAGCGGTTCGGCCCAGTACTTC

V: TRBV4-1
J: TRBJ2-7
D: NA
size: NA
CDR3: CASSQTDYSYEQYF
DNA: TGCGCCAGCAGCCAGACGGACTACTCCTACGAGCAGTACTTC

V: TRBV28
J: TRBJ2-2
D: TRBD2
size: NA
CDR3: CASSSAGPNTGELFF
DNA: TGTGCCAGCAGTTCAGCGGGGCCCAACACCGGGGAGCTGTTTTTT

V: TRBV5-5
J: TRBJ2-5
D: NA
size: NA
CDR3: CASSLVRGQETQYF
DNA: TGTGCCAGCAGCTTGGTCAGGGGCCAAGAGACCCAGTACTTC

V: TRBV5-4
J: TRBJ2-3
D: NA
size: NA
CDR3: CASSLGGPSADTQYF
DNA: TGTGCCAGCAGCTTGGGGGGGCCAAGCGCAGATACGCAGTATTTT

V: TRBV30
J: TRBJ1-4
D: TRBD1
size: NA
CDR3: CASAGTGYEKLFF
DNA: TGTGCCTCTGCCGGGACAGGGTACGAAAAACTGTTTTTT

V: TRBV5-6
J: TRBJ1-2
D: NA
size: NA
CDR3: CASSFRERYYGYTF
DNA: TGTGCCAGCAGCTTTAGAGAGAGGTACTATGGCTACACCTTC

V: TRBV6-5
J: TRBJ1-2
D: TRBD1
size: NA
CDR3: CASSRTGGGYTF
DNA: TGTGCCAGCAGTCGGACAGGAGGAGGCTACACCTTC

V: TRBV2
J: TRBJ2-7
D: TRBD1
size: NA
CDR3: CATSGTGDEQYF
DNA: TGTGCCACCTCCGGGACAGGGGACGAGCAGTACTTC

V: TRBV19
J: TRBJ1-5
D: TRBD1
size: NA
CDR3: CASSTPRQGPWPQHF
DNA: TGTGCCAGTAGTACCCCTCGACAGGGACCCTGGCCCCAGCATTTT

V: TRBV6-5
J: TRBJ2-1
D: TRBD1
size: NA
CDR3: CASSYADRGNDNEQFF
DNA: TGTGCCAGCAGTTACGCGGACAGGGGTAACGACAATGAGCAGTTCTTC

V: TRBV7-2
J: TRBJ2-3
D: TRBD2
size: NA
CDR3: CASSFISGVTDTQYF
DNA: TGTGCCAGCAGTTTTATTAGCGGGGTAACAGATACGCAGTATTTT

V: TRBV19
J: TRBJ1-3
D: TRBD1
size: NA
CDR3: CASSIWDSRSGNTIYF
DNA: TGTGCCAGTAGTATTTGGGACAGCCGCTCTGGAAACACCATATATTTT

V: TRBV10-3
J: TRBJ2-1
D: TRBD2
size: NA
CDR3: CAIRPRLALNNEQFF
DNA: TGTGCCATCAGACCGAGACTAGCGCTTAACAATGAGCAGTTCTTC

V: TRBV28
J: TRBJ1-2
D: TRBD1
size: NA
CDR3: CASSSRTGIYGYTF
DNA: TGTGCCAGCAGTTCCCGGACAGGGATCTATGGCTACACCTTC

V: TRBV2
J: TRBJ1-1
D: TRBD1
size: NA
CDR3: CASTERDRGHTEAFF
DNA: TGTGCCAGCACCGAGAGGGACAGGGGGCATACTGAAGCTTTCTTT

V: TRBV28
J: TRBJ1-2
D: NA
size: NA
CDR3: CASSLRGLGYTF
DNA: TGTGCCAGCAGTTTACGCGGCCTCGGCTACACCTTC

V: TRBV2
J: TRBJ1-6
D: NA
size: NA
CDR3: CASSEALDSPLHF
DNA: TGTGCCAGCAGTGAAGCGTTAGATTCACCCCTCCACTTT

V: TRBV5-1
J: TRBJ1-1
D: NA
size: NA
CDR3: CASSKDSIMNTEAFF
DNA: TGCGCCAGCAGCAAGGACAGCATTATGAACACTGAAGCTTTCTTT

V: TRBV25-1
J: TRBJ2-1
D: TRBD2
size: NA
CDR3: CASTLGEGNNEQFF
DNA: TGTGCCAGCACATTGGGGGAGGGGAACAATGAGCAGTTCTTC

V: TRBV30
J: TRBJ2-7
D: NA
size: NA
CDR3: CAYSLRSTGGEQYF
DNA: TGTGCCTATTCTTTACGGTCCACAGGCGGCGAGCAGTACTTC

V: TRBV18
J: TRBJ2-7
D: TRBD2
size: NA
CDR3: CASSPPVAGAAYEQYF
DNA: TGTGCCAGCTCACCACCGGTGGCGGGAGCAGCTTACGAGCAGTACTTC

V: TRBV19
J: TRBJ1-4
D: NA
size: NA
CDR3: CASSSGWGDNEKLFF
DNA: TGTGCCAGTAGCTCCGGATGGGGGGATAATGAAAAACTGTTTTTT

V: TRBV5-1
J: TRBJ1-1
D: NA
size: NA
CDR3: CASSLKGEWAFF
DNA: TGCGCCAGCAGTCTTAAGGGGGAGTGGGCTTTCTTT

V: TRBV11-3
J: TRBJ1-5
D: NA
size: NA
CDR3: CASREQPQHF
DNA: TGTGCCAGCCGCGAACAGCCCCAGCATTTT

V: TRBV6-1
J: TRBJ1-5
D: TRBD1
size: NA
CDR3: CASSEQGAFNQPQHF
DNA: TGTGCCAGCAGTGAACAGGGGGCTTTCAATCAGCCCCAGCATTTT

V: TRBV14
J: TRBJ2-2
D: TRBD2
size: NA
CDR3: CASSQVAGVTGELFF
DNA: TGTGCCAGCAGCCAAGTTGCGGGAGTCACCGGGGAGCTGTTTTTT

V: TRBV28
J: TRBJ2-7
D: TRBD1
size: NA
CDR3: CASSFWGTDYEQYF
DNA: TGTGCCAGCAGTTTCTGGGGGACAGACTACGAGCAGTACTTC

V: TRBV5-5
J: TRBJ2-3
D: TRBD2
size: NA
CDR3: CASSKREGRATQYF
DNA: TGTGCCAGCAGCAAGCGGGAGGGCCGCGCTACGCAGTATTTT

V: TRBV5-1
J: TRBJ2-7
D: TRBD1
size: once
CDR3: CASSATGPEQYF
DNA: TGCGCCAGCAGCGCGACAGGGCCCGAGCAGTACTTC

V: TRBV6-5
J: TRBJ1-2
D: TRBD1
size: few
CDR3: CASDRDRHYGYTF
DNA: TGTGCCAGCGACCGGGACAGACACTATGGCTACACCTTC

V: TRBV5-1
J: TRBJ1-3
D: NA
size: NA
CDR3: CASSLTGTGNTIYF
DNA: TGCGCCAGCAGCTTGACAGGGACAGGAAACACCATATATTTT

V: TRBV28
J: TRBJ1-4
D: NA
size: NA
CDR3: CASSLRGYGEKLFF
DNA: TGTGCCAGCAGTCTACGGGGGTACGGAGAAAAACTGTTTTTT

V: TRBV6-5
J: TRBJ1-5
D: TRBD1
size: once
CDR3: CASSRTGTSPPQHF
DNA: TGTGCCAGCAGTCGGACAGGCACCAGTCCGCCCCAGCATTTT

V: TRBV27
J: TRBJ2-1
D: TRBD2
size: NA
CDR3: CASSLYQTWTSDSYNEQFF
DNA: TGTGCCAGCAGTTTATACCAAACCTGGACTAGCGACTCCTACAATGAGCAGTTCTTC

V: TRBV12-3/TRBV12-4
J: TRBJ2-5
D: NA
size: NA
CDR3: CASSSAGSETQYF
DNA: TGTGCCAGCAGTTCCGCGGGTTCGGAGACCCAGTACTTC